The present TCR beta chain was sequenced within a study of cytomegalovirus exposure and HLA in healthy donors. Trimming removed 2 bases at V and 7 bases at J, with 14 bases between. This CDR3 spans 14 amino acids. The V gene's germline CDR1 is SGHTA and CDR2 FQGNSA. The PCR had 60 Vbeta and 13 Jbeta primers. The table came from immunoSEQ multiplex PCR; TCRdb's copy has only in-frame clones and leaves some out. The data show 90,000 to 150,000 clones, 81% seen once. The clonotype originates from a woman between 35 and 50 years old in good health and CMV-seronegative. This chain uses TRBV7-2 with TRBJ1-1, with D possibly matching TRBD1 (6 bases). Input material: PBMCs. This chain's CDR3 is CASSLSGTLIEAFF. The CDR3 DNA follows: TGTGCCAGCAGCTTATCCGGGACACTTATTGAAGCTTTCTTT.